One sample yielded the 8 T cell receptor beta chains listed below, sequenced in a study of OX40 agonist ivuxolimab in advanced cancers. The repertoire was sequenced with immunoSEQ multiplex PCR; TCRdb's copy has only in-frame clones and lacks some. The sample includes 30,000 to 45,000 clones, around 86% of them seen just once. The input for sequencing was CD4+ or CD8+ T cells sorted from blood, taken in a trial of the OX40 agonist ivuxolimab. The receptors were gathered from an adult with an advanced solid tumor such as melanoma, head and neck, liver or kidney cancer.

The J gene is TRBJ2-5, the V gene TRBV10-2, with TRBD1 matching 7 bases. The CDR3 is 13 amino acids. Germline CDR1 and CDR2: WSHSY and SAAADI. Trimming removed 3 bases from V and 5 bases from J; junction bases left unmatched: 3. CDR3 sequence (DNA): TGCGCCAGCAGTGAAGGGGGCCCGGAGACCCAGTACTTC. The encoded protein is CASSEGGPETQYF.

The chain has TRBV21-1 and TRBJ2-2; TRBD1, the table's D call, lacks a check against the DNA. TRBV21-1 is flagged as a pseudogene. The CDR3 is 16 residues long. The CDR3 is CAQEGQGAYRAGELFF. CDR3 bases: TGTGCCCAAGAGGGGCAGGGGGCGTATCGGGCCGGGGAGCTGTTTTTT.

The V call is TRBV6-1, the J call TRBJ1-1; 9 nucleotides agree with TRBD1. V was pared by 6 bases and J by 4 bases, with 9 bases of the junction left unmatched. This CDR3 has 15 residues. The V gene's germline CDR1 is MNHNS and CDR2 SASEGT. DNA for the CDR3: TGTGCCAGCAGCGAGCCTGACAGGGGGGCCACTGAAGCTTTCTTT. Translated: CASSEPDRGATEAFF.

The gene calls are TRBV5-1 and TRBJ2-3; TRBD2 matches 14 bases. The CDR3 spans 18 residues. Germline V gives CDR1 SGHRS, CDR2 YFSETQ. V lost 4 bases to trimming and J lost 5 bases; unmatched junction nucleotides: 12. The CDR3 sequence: CASSAGLMTSGGVDTQYF. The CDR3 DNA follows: TGCGCCAGCAGCGCAGGCCTTATGACTAGCGGGGGGGTAGATACGCAGTATTTT.

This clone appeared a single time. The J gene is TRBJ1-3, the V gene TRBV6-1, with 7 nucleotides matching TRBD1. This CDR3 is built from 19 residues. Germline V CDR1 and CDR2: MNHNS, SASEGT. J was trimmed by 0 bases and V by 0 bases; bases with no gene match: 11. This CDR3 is CASSEAMRGYRGSGNTIYF. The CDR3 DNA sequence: TGTGCCAGCAGTGAAGCGATGAGGGGTTACAGGGGCTCTGGAAACACCATATATTTT.

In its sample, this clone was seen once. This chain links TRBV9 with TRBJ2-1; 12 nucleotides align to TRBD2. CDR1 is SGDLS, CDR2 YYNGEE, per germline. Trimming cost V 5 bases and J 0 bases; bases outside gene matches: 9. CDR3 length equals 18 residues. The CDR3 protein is CASSGFLAGGASYNEQFF. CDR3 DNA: TGTGCCAGCAGTGGCTTCCTAGCGGGGGGGGCCTCCTACAATGAGCAGTTCTTC.

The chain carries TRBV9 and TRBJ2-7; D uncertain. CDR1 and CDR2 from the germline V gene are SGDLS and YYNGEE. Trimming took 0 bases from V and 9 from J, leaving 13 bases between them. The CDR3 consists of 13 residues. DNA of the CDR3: TGTGCCAGCAGCGTAGAATTCTCCGGGTGGCAGTACTTC. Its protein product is CASSVEFSGWQYF.

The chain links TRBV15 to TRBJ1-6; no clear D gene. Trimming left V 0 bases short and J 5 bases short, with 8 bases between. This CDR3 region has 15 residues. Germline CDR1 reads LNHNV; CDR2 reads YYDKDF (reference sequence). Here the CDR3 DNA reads TGTGCCACCAGCAGAGATTGGTTGAATAATTCACCCCTCCACTTT. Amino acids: CATSRDWLNNSPLHF.